The 21 T cell receptor beta chains below were found in one sample sequenced in a study of Tregs in tolerant kidney transplant recipients. The data were produced by immunoSEQ multiplex PCR, yet TCRdb's version contains in-frame clones alone and is incomplete. The sample holds just under 65,000 clones; under 98% are singletons and the top ten take around 0.34%. The material sequenced was Tregs from blood, taken before the transplant. The receptor set was obtained from a human donor who received a combined kidney and bone marrow transplant.

This chain links TRBV7-8 with TRBJ1-1, with a possible D match to TRBD1 (6 bases). Looked up from germline, CDR1 is SGHVS and CDR2 is FQNEAQ. There are 15 residues in the CDR3. V was clipped by 5 bases and J by 2 bases, with 15 bases between them. The CDR3 here is CASSPRQVLNTEAFF. The CDR3 bases are TGTGCCAGCAGCCCGAGACAGGTATTAAACACTGAAGCTTTCTTT. The full variable domain, with the rest looked up from reference TRBV7-8 and TRBJ1-1, is GAGVSQSPRYKVAKRGQDVALRCDPISGHVSLFWYQQALGQGPEFLTYFQNEAQLDKSGLPSDRFFAERPEGSVSTLKIQRTQQEDSAVYLCASSPRQVLNTEAFFGQGTRLTVV.

The chain uses TRBV19 and TRBJ2-3; unclear D gene. CDR3 size: 13 residues. The germline V gene encodes CDR1 LNHDA and CDR2 SQIVND (reference sequence). Trimming pared 5 bases from V and 2 bases from J, leaving 8 bases between. The chain's CDR3 is CASSSRYTDTQYF. In nucleotides, the CDR3 is TGTGCCAGTAGTTCTAGATACACAGATACGCAGTATTTT.

The chain links TRBV18 to TRBJ2-2; 7 nucleotides align to TRBD2. From germline, CDR1 is KGHSH and CDR2 LQKENI. This CDR3 has 17 amino acids. Trimming removed 3 bases from V and 0 bases from J; junction bases left unmatched: 7. CDR3 DNA: TGTGCCAGCTCACCCGTGCGGGAGTCCGCGAACACCGGGGAGCTGTTTTTT. This gives the protein CASSPVRESANTGELFF.

V usage is TRBV27 and J usage is TRBJ1-1; 8 bases agree with TRBD1. In germline, CDR1 is MNHEY, CDR2 SMNVEV (reference sequence). The CDR3 has 17 residues. V was pared by 2 bases and J by 1 base, with 9 bases of the junction left unmatched. CDR3: CASSLLIRGRKNTEAFF. The CDR3 DNA reads as TGTGCCAGCAGTTTACTAATCAGGGGGCGGAAGAACACTGAAGCTTTCTTT.

The chain couples TRBV18 to TRBJ2-2; TRBD1 matches 8 bases. The CDR3 runs to 15 residues. CDR1 and CDR2 from the germline V gene are KGHSH and LQKENI. V lost 4 bases, J lost 5 bases, and 6 bases stayed unmatched. The chain's CDR3 is CASSQDRGWTGELFF. In DNA, the CDR3 is TGTGCCAGCTCACAAGACAGGGGATGGACCGGGGAGCTGTTTTTT.

This chain uses TRBV7-7 with TRBJ2-1; 11 positions agree with TRBD2. Looked up from germline, CDR1 is SSHAT and CDR2 is FNYEAQ (reference sequence). The CDR3 runs 16 residues. The trim removed 5 bases at V and 7 bases at J, leaving 10 bases unmatched. In DNA, the CDR3 is TGTGCCAGCAGCCCCCTGGTAGCGGGGGGGCGGAATGAGCAGTTCTTC. It specifies CASSPLVAGGRNEQFF.

The CDR3 here is CASSLGQGYSGNTIYF. Here the CDR3 DNA reads TGCGCCAGCAGCTTGGGGCAGGGCTACTCTGGAAACACCATATATTTT. The chain links TRBV5-1 to TRBJ1-3; tentative D call: TRBD1 (5 bases). V lost 0 bases and J 0 bases, leaving 10 bases between the germline ends. CDR1 SGHRS and CDR2 YFSETQ come from the germline V gene. The CDR3 has 16 residues.

The chain recombines TRBV6-6 with TRBJ1-3; the D is unclear. V was clipped by 2 bases and J by 4 bases, with 9 bases between them. This CDR3 has 14 amino acids. Germline CDR1 reads MNHNY; CDR2 reads SVGAGI (reference sequence). CDR3 coding DNA: TGTGCCAGCAGTTACCTGGCCTCGGGAAACACCATATATTTT. It yields the protein CASSYLASGNTIYF.

The rearrangement joins TRBV27 to TRBJ2-1, with TRBD1 identical over 7 bases. V was clipped by 6 bases and J by 10 bases; unmatched bases: 12. Germline V gives CDR1 MNHEY, CDR2 SMNVEV (reference sequence). The CDR3 consists of 14 residues. The CDR3 region has the DNA TGTGCCAGCAGAAGGGCAGTGGAAGGGGGCGAGCAGTTCTTC. It yields the protein CASRRAVEGGEQFF.

The J gene is TRBJ2-2, the V gene TRBV18; 8 positions agree with TRBD2. J was trimmed by 0 bases and V by 4 bases; bases with no gene match: 4. Germline V gene lookup returns CDR1 KGHSH and CDR2 LQKENI. The length of the CDR3 is 16 residues. CDR3 in DNA: TGTGCCAGCTCACGAGAGACTAGCGCGAACACCGGGGAGCTGTTTTTT. Protein: CASSRETSANTGELFF.

CDR3 bases: TGTGCCAGCAGCTTTCATGGGACAGGGGGTTTCGGGCAGTACTTC. The encoded protein is CASSFHGTGGFGQYF. V usage is TRBV5-6 and J usage is TRBJ2-7; 11 bases are shared with TRBD1. The CDR3 sequence is 15 residues long. The germline gives CDR1 SGHDT, CDR2 YYEEEE. V trimming: 2 bases; J trimming: 9 bases; junction bases outside the gene matches: 10.

This chain joins TRBV5-1 and TRBJ2-2; TRBD2 agrees at 9 bases. With 0 bases clipped from V and 7 bases from J, the junction kept 1 base outside the gene matches. The germline V gene has CDR1 SGHRS and CDR2 YFSETQ. This CDR3 has 14 residues. This chain's CDR3 is CASSLGLAVGELFF. Written as DNA, the CDR3 is TGCGCCAGCAGCTTGGGACTAGCGGTCGGGGAGCTGTTTTTT.

The rearrangement links TRBV29-1 to TRBJ2-7, with no clear D. CDR1 and CDR2 from the germline V gene are SQVTM and ANQGSEA. V lost 2 bases and J 2 bases, leaving 7 bases between the germline ends. This CDR3 contains 12 residues. Here the CDR3 DNA reads TGCAGCGTTGAATGGCGGCCCTACGAGCAGTACTTC. As protein: CSVEWRPYEQYF.

The V call is TRBV4-3, the J call TRBJ1-4, with D possibly being TRBD1 (6 bases). The CDR3 extends over 19 amino acids. V dropped 1 base and J dropped 4 bases, with 22 bases sitting between them. The germline V gene has CDR1 LGHNA and CDR2 YSLEER. The CDR3 nucleotides are TGCGCCAGCAGCCAAGCCCCTCTCGGAAACAGGGCGGGTAATGAAAAACTGTTTTTT. It yields the protein CASSQAPLGNRAGNEKLFF.

The chain is built from TRBV9 and TRBJ2-5; TRBD1 matches 7 bases. The V gene's germline CDR1 is SGDLS and CDR2 YYNGEE. The junction had 5 bases not matched to a gene; V was cut back by 4 bases and J by 8 bases. This CDR3 has 12 amino acids. CDR3 coding DNA: TGTGCCAGCAGCCCAGGGGGTCGTACCCAGTACTTC. It encodes CASSPGGRTQYF.

J is TRBJ2-3 and V is TRBV9, with 7 bases that match TRBD2. The CDR3 is 15 residues long. Germline V gene lookup returns CDR1 SGDLS and CDR2 YYNGEE. V shed 4 bases, J shed 7 bases, and the junction held 12 bases outside the gene matches. The CDR3 region has the DNA TGTGCCAGCAGCTCTACACCTCGGCGGGGGAATACGCAGTATTTT. Its protein product is CASSSTPRRGNTQYF.

The V gene is TRBV4-3, the J gene TRBJ1-2; 10 bases map to TRBD1. V was pared by 2 bases and J by 7 bases, with 7 bases of the junction left unmatched. The CDR3 has 15 residues. Germline V CDR1 and CDR2: LGHNA, YSLEER. The CDR3 loop is CASSQPGQGITGYTF. DNA of the CDR3: TGCGCCAGCAGCCAACCGGGACAGGGGATTACTGGCTACACCTTC.

The chain has TRBV18 and TRBJ2-7; TRBD2 matches 9 bases. The CDR3 loop spans 15 amino acids. Germline-derived CDR1 and CDR2 are KGHSH and LQKENI. V shed 6 bases and J 6 bases; nucleotides not matched to a gene: 12. CDR3 nucleotides: TGTGCCAGCTCCCCCATAGCGGGAGAGGAAATCGAGCAGTACTTC. This sequence encodes CASSPIAGEEIEQYF.

The chain employs TRBV4-3 and TRBJ2-5, with D hard to call. The CDR3 is made up of 15 amino acids. Germline assignment: CDR1 LGHNA and CDR2 YSLEER. V gave up 0 bases and J gave up 5 bases, with 13 bases separating them. CDR3: CASSQDLQWRETQYF. The CDR3 nucleotides are TGCGCCAGCAGCCAAGATTTACAGTGGCGTGAGACCCAGTACTTC.

The V call is TRBV5-6, the J call TRBJ1-1; 8 bases match TRBD1. The CDR3 sequence is 12 residues long. V was pared by 4 bases and J by 11 bases, with 7 bases of the junction left unmatched. Germline CDR1 reads SGHDT; CDR2 reads YYEEEE. CDR3 protein: CASSPSGTGAFF. Here the CDR3 DNA reads TGTGCCAGCAGCCCTTCCGGGACAGGCGCTTTCTTT.

This clone was detected only once. The chain combines TRBV9 with TRBJ2-5; no reliable D call. The CDR3 has 11 amino acids. Germline lookup yields CDR1 SGDLS and CDR2 YYNGEE. V dropped 7 bases and J dropped 5 bases, with 9 bases sitting between them. CDR3 nucleotides: TGTGCCAGCTCTTCCCCGGAGACCCAGTACTTC. Translation gives CASSSPETQYF.